This TCR beta chain was sequenced for a study of blood T cells in healthy people across ages. Study findings and constraints: Age brought a roughly linear fall in TCR beta diversity measured per million T cells.

Per sample, a minimum of 6 million PBMCs were isolated. Judged by abundance, this clonotype is medium-sized (0.01 to 0.1%). Its antigen is unknown. Trimming took 2 bases from V and 6 from J; bases not matched to a gene: 4. The CDR3 is 13 residues long. A second about 7 to 12 cycle PCR used barcoded and J-beta primers. Unique molecular identifiers of 12 random nucleotides labeled each cDNA. One entry per CDR3 protein results from TCRdb running MiXCR on the 5' RACE reads. This sample has roughly 830,000 distinct CDR3 sequences, with 55% to 65% found just once. This clonotype was sampled from a man aged 30 to 39 in good health. This chain links TRBV12-3 or TRBV12-4 with TRBJ2-7; 7 bases are a match to TRBD2. The specimen was blood. The CDR3 loop is CASSLSGGREQYF. The CDR3 DNA sequence: TGTGCCAGCAGTTTATCGGGGGGTCGCGAGCAGTACTTC.